Each of the 27 T cell receptor beta chains below was sequenced from the same sample in a study of technical replicates of blood from a few donors. Clones were read by immunoSEQ multiplex PCR, and TCRdb kept only the in-frame ones, dropping some. This table has tens of thousands of clones, around 94% appearing once. Source material: T cells isolated from PBMCs. The source of these receptors is a human donor in good health.

In this sample, this clone turned up once. The rearrangement uses TRBV6-5 and TRBJ1-5; no clear D. Germline-derived CDR1 and CDR2 are MNHEY and SVGAGI. Trimming took 6 bases from V and 5 from J, leaving 8 bases between them. The CDR3 spans 12 residues. The DNA for the CDR3 is TGTGCCAGCAGAGACGGGGATCAGCCCCAGCATTTT. Amino acid sequence: CASRDGDQPQHF.

The V call is TRBV7-6, the J call TRBJ2-7; 13 bases are a match to TRBD2. Unmatched junction bases numbered 3, after V lost 7 bases and J lost 0 bases. Looked up from germline, CDR1 is SGHVS and CDR2 is FNYEAQ. The CDR3 contains 15 residues. The CDR3 region is CASTRLAGGSYEQYF. CDR3 DNA sequence: TGTGCCAGCACCCGACTAGCGGGAGGCTCCTACGAGCAGTACTTC.

V usage is TRBV12-5 and J usage is TRBJ1-5; D gene unclear. The V gene's germline CDR1 is LGHNT and CDR2 FRNRAP. The ends were cut back, 6 bases at V and 12 bases at J, with 15 bases in the middle. The CDR3 runs to 12 residues. DNA for the CDR3: TGTGCTAGTGGGGATCGGCGGCTGGTCCAGCATTTT. Protein product: CASGDRRLVQHF.

V and J are TRBV28 and TRBJ1-1, with 9 nucleotides matching TRBD1. Germline V gives CDR1 MDHEN, CDR2 SYDVKM. The CDR3 sequence is 14 residues long. V trimming: 3 bases; J trimming: 2 bases; junction bases outside the gene matches: 1. DNA of the CDR3: TGTGCCAGCAGTTTGGACAGGGGAAACACTGAAGCTTTCTTT. Its translation is CASSLDRGNTEAFF.

The chain joins TRBV4-3 to TRBJ2-3; the match to TRBD2 covers 8 bases. CDR1 and CDR2 (germline): LGHNA, YSLEER. The CDR3 is made up of 17 amino acids. Trimming took 1 base from V and 2 from J; bases not matched to a gene: 8. The CDR3 nucleotides read TGCGCCAGCAGCCAAGGGAGCGGGAGACCTCACACAGATACGCAGTATTTT. Translation gives CASSQGSGRPHTDTQYF.

J is TRBJ2-4 and V is TRBV4-1; perhaps TRBD1 as D (5 bases). CDR1 is MGHRA, CDR2 YSYEKL, per germline. Trimming removed 2 bases at V and 0 bases at J, with 11 bases between. The CDR3 consists of 16 residues. This CDR3 reads CASSQTGPLAKNIQYF. The CDR3, as DNA: TGCGCCAGCAGCCAAACAGGTCCTCTAGCCAAAAACATTCAGTACTTC.

This chain uses TRBV5-8 with TRBJ1-4, with 7 bases matching TRBD1. Germline V CDR1 and CDR2: SGHTS, YDEGEE. Trimming removed 1 base from V and 3 bases from J; junction bases left unmatched: 3. The CDR3 sequence is 15 residues long. CDR3 bases: TGTGCCAGCAGCTTGAACAGGGGTGCTAATGAAAAACTGTTTTTT. This translates into CASSLNRGANEKLFF. Combining the CDR3 with reference TRBV5-8 and TRBJ1-4 gives the whole variable domain EAGVTQSPTHLIKTRGQQATLRCSPISGHTSVYWYQQALGLGLQFLLWYDEGEERNRGNFPPRFSGRQFPNYSSELNVNALELEDSALYLCASSLNRGANEKLFFGSGTQLSVL.

The chain employs TRBV10-3 and TRBJ2-5; 11 bases agree with TRBD2. With V trimmed by 0 bases and J by 5 bases, 14 bases remained unmatched. There are 19 residues in the CDR3. Germline V gives CDR1 ENHRY, CDR2 SYGVKD. DNA for the CDR3: TGTGCCATCAGTGAGTCGGGGGCAACTAGCGGGAGCCCCCGGGAGACCCAGTACTTC. Translated, it gives CAISESGATSGSPRETQYF.

The CDR3 DNA reads TGTGCCAGCAGCCAAGGGTCCATACTCCACAATGAGCAGTTCTTC. It translates to CASSQGSILHNEQFF. The chain joins TRBV4-2 to TRBJ2-1; no reliable D call. Trimming stripped 1 base from V and 5 bases from J, with 12 bases between. The CDR3 has 15 residues. Germline assignment: CDR1 LGHNA and CDR2 YNFKEQ.

The J gene is TRBJ2-5, the V gene TRBV11-3; TRBD1 matches 7 bases. V gave up 2 bases and J gave up 5 bases; unmatched junction bases: 8. Per germline, CDR1 SGHNT and CDR2 YENEEA. CDR3 length: 15 residues. CDR3 DNA sequence: TGTGCCAGCAGCTTAACCGGGACAGCTGTGGAGACCCAGTACTTC. Its translation is CASSLTGTAVETQYF.

The chain joins TRBV7-2 to TRBJ2-7; weak D call: TRBD2 (6 bases). Germline V gene data show CDR1 as SGHTA and CDR2 as FQGNSA. The CDR3 runs to 15 residues. Trimming removed 1 base at V and 3 bases at J, with 13 bases between. CDR3 amino acids: CASSLGPGLNYEQYF. Written as DNA, the CDR3 is TGTGCCAGCAGCTTAGGGCCGGGACTCAACTACGAGCAGTACTTC.

The chain couples TRBV11-2 to TRBJ1-4, with unresolved D. This CDR3 contains 15 residues. Trimming stripped 5 bases from V and 4 bases from J, with 14 bases between. Germline values: CDR1 SGHAT, CDR2 FQNNGV. The CDR3 region is CASSPQVTSNEKLFF. CDR3 sequence (DNA): TGTGCCAGCAGCCCCCAAGTCACCAGTAATGAAAAACTGTTTTTT.

This clone was counted a single time. The chain has TRBV27 and TRBJ2-1; the D gene is possibly TRBD1 (6 bases). This CDR3 contains 16 residues. Trimming pared 5 bases from V and 6 bases from J, leaving 20 bases between. The germline V gene encodes CDR1 MNHEY and CDR2 SMNVEV (reference sequence). This CDR3 reads CASSVTSGTPSNEQFF. CDR3 bases: TGTGCCAGCAGTGTTACGTCCGGGACACCGAGCAATGAGCAGTTCTTC.

CDR3 nucleotide sequence: TGTGCCACTAGACTTCCCGGGACAGGGGCCATTCAGTACTTC. This sequence encodes CATRLPGTGAIQYF. The chain has TRBV11-2 and TRBJ2-4; TRBD1 aligns across 10 bases. The CDR3 extends over 14 amino acids. Germline-derived CDR1 and CDR2 are SGHAT and FQNNGV. J was trimmed by 9 bases and V by 10 bases; bases with no gene match: 12.

The chain recombines TRBV4-2 with TRBJ2-7, with 8 bases matching TRBD2. Germline lookup yields CDR1 LGHNA and CDR2 YNFKEQ. CDR3 length equals 15 residues. V shed 4 bases and J 3 bases; nucleotides not matched to a gene: 8. CDR3 amino acids: CASSREAGDYYEQYF. The CDR3 DNA reads as TGTGCCAGCAGCCGAGAAGCGGGAGATTACTACGAGCAGTACTTC.

The gene calls are TRBV4-1 and TRBJ2-7; a weak D match, TRBD1 (5 bases). V lost 4 bases and J lost 5, with 12 bases in between. The CDR3 contains 13 residues. Germline V gives CDR1 MGHRA, CDR2 YSYEKL. The CDR3 protein is CASSLDSWDEQYF. CDR3 bases: TGCGCCAGCAGCCTCGACAGCTGGGACGAGCAGTACTTC.

V is TRBV14 and J is TRBJ1-2, with 7 nucleotides matching TRBD1. The CDR3 extends over 15 amino acids. Germline-derived CDR1 and CDR2 are SGHDN and FVKESK. V gave up 5 bases and J gave up 5 bases; unmatched junction bases: 11. The chain's CDR3 is CASSISGQRTYGYTF. In nucleotides, the CDR3 is TGTGCCAGCAGCATTTCGGGACAGCGAACATATGGCTACACCTTC.

The V gene is TRBV5-6, the J gene TRBJ2-4; a weak D match, TRBD2 (7 bases). Trimming left V 0 bases short and J 7 bases short, with 8 bases between. CDR1 is SGHDT, CDR2 YYEEEE, per germline. There are 13 residues in the CDR3. CDR3 nucleotide sequence: TGTGCCAGCAGCTTGGAGGGGGGGAACATTCAGTACTTC. This codes for CASSLEGGNIQYF.

CDR3 sequence reads: CSARLGGAYNEQFF. The CDR3 coding sequence is TGCAGCGCTCGCCTGGGCGGGGCCTACAATGAGCAGTTCTTC. The chain combines TRBV29-1 with TRBJ2-1; weak D call: TRBD2 (6 bases). Germline CDR1 reads SQVTM; CDR2 reads ANQGSEA. Trimming removed 7 bases from V and 2 bases from J, with 15 bases in between. The CDR3 totals 14 residues.

The chain uses TRBV19 and TRBJ2-3; 9 bases fit TRBD2. V dropped 3 bases and J dropped 0; count of bases not matched to a gene: 7. Per the germline V gene, CDR1 is LNHDA and CDR2 is SQIVND (reference sequence). The CDR3 contains 17 residues. The CDR3 sequence: CASSMLPSGTSTDTQYF. CDR3 in DNA: TGTGCCAGTAGTATGCTCCCTAGCGGGACTAGCACAGATACGCAGTATTTT.

The chain is built from TRBV19 and TRBJ1-3, with D maybe TRBD1 (6 bases). The CDR3 is 17 amino acids. Trimming removed 2 bases at V and 6 bases at J, with 20 bases between. Germline-derived CDR1 and CDR2 are LNHDA and SQIVND (reference sequence). The DNA for the CDR3 is TGTGCCAGTAGTATAATTCCCGGACAGCATATCGCAAACACCATATATTTT. As protein: CASSIIPGQHIANTIYF.

This rearrangement joins TRBV19 to TRBJ2-5, with a weak D call TRBD1 (5 bases). The CDR3 runs to 15 residues. The V gene's germline CDR1 is LNHDA and CDR2 SQIVND (reference sequence). V was trimmed by 1 base and J by 5 bases, leaving 14 bases between them. CDR3 bases: TGTGCCAGTAGTATAGTAGGCCTTAAGGGGGAGACCCAGTACTTC. Protein product: CASSIVGLKGETQYF.

There are a few counts of this clone. The genes are TRBV6-1 and TRBJ2-1; 9 nucleotides match TRBD1. This CDR3 has 18 residues. V lost 2 bases and J lost 7; bases outside the gene matches: 15. Germline-derived CDR1 and CDR2 are MNHNS and SASEGT. As DNA, the CDR3 is TGTGCCAGCAGTGAATGGGGACAGGGAAGGGTTTCAGGGAATGAGCAGTTCTTC. This sequence encodes CASSEWGQGRVSGNEQFF.

The chain has TRBV28 and TRBJ2-7, with 12 bases that match TRBD2. The length of the CDR3 is 20 residues. V was pared by 4 bases and J by 0 bases, with 16 bases of the junction left unmatched. Germline loops: CDR1 MDHEN, CDR2 SYDVKM. DNA of the CDR3: TGTGCCAGCAGTTCTTTTTATACGGGACTAGCGGGTACTAGCTCCTACGAGCAGTACTTC. This codes for CASSSFYTGLAGTSSYEQYF.

The chain combines TRBV6-5 with TRBJ2-7, with a possible D match to TRBD2 (5 bases). Trimming cost V 0 bases and J 3 bases, with 12 bases left between them. CDR1 is MNHEY and CDR2 is SVGAGI in the germline V gene. CDR3 length: 15 residues. The CDR3 nucleotides read TGTGCCAGCAGTTACTCGATCCATACTAGCTACGAGCAGTACTTC. This gives the protein CASSYSIHTSYEQYF.

CDR3 in amino acids: CASSYSIGGGYTF. The CDR3 coding sequence is TGTGCCAGCAGTTACTCAATAGGGGGAGGCTACACCTTC. V is TRBV6-5 and J is TRBJ1-2; tentative D call: TRBD1 (6 bases). The CDR3 totals 13 residues. V lost 0 bases to trimming and J lost 8 bases, with 10 bases between them. Per the germline V gene, CDR1 is MNHEY and CDR2 is SVGAGI.

The chain couples TRBV7-3 to TRBJ2-3; D might be TRBD1 (6 bases). The V gene's germline CDR1 is SGHTA and CDR2 FQGTGA. The V end was cut by 1 base, the J end by 5 bases, with 10 bases between. The CDR3 covers 14 residues. The CDR3 here is CASSLRGGGDTQYF. CDR3 nucleotides: TGTGCCAGCAGCTTAAGAGGGGGTGGAGATACGCAGTATTTT.